This T cell receptor (beta chain) emerged from a study of T cells in Graves' hyperthyroidism and ophthalmopathy. The V end lost 9 bases, the J end lost 8 bases, and 14 bases lay between the germline ends. Per germline, CDR1 MNHEY and CDR2 SMNVEV (reference sequence). The CDR3 runs to 12 residues. TCR beta CDR3 sequences were amplified from RNA transcripts. The HTBI primer set was used in a first-round RT-PCR of the TCR CDR3. TCRdb reprocessed the multiplex PCR reads via MiXCR and lists one record per CDR3 protein. The sample shows about 300,000 distinct CDR3 sequences, around 20% of them seen only once.

The sequenced material came from blood. The receptor was isolated from a middle-aged man with Graves' ophthalmopathy. The chain carries TRBV27 and TRBJ2-4; D is unresolved. The CDR3 here is CASPNRWDIQYF. CDR3 nucleotides: TGTGCCAGTCCCAACCGATGGGACATTCAGTACTTC.